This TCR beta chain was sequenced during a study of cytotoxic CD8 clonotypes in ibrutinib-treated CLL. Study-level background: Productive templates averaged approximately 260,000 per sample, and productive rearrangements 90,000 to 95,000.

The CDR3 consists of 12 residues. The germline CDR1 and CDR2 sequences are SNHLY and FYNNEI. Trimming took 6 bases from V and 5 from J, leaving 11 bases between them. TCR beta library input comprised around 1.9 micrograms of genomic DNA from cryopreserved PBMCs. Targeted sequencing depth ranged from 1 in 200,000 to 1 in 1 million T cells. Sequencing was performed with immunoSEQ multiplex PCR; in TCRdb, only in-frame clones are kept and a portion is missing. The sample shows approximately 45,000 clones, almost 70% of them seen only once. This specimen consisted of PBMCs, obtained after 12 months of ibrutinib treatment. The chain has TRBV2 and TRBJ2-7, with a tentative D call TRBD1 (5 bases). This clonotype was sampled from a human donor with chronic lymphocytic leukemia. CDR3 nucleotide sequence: TGTGCCAGCAGGACGTCAGGGAACGAGCAGTACTTC. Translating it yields CASRTSGNEQYF.